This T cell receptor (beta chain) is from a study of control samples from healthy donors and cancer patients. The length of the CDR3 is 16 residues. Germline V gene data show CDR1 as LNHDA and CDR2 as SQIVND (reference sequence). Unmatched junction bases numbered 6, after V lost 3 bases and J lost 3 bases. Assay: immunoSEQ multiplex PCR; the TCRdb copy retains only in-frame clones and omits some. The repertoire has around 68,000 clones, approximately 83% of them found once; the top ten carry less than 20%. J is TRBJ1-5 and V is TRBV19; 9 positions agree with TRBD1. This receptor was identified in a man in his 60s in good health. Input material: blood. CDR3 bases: TGTGCCAGTAGTATGAGGGACAGGGCTTACAATCAGCCCCAGCATTTT. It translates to CASSMRDRAYNQPQHF.